The 5 T cell receptor beta chains below were found in one sample sequenced in a study of cytomegalovirus exposure and HLA in healthy donors. Primers included in the PCR were 60 Vbeta and 13 Jbeta primers. Profiled with immunoSEQ multiplex PCR; TCRdb holds only in-frame clones, not every one. The data show under 150,000 clones, roughly 89% seen once. Input material: PBMCs. All receptors come from a woman in her twenties or thirties in good health and CMV-seronegative.

This chain connects TRBV7-9 to TRBJ2-1; TRBD2 agrees at 13 bases. The V segment lost 3 bases and the J segment 6 bases; nucleotides outside the gene matches: 2. This CDR3 has 15 amino acids. Germline loops: CDR1 SEHNR, CDR2 FQNEAQ (reference sequence). CDR3 bases: TGTGCCAGCAGCTTGGGACTAGCGGGAACCAATGAGCAGTTCTTC. It codes for CASSLGLAGTNEQFF.

The chain couples TRBV5-6 to TRBJ2-5; D is possibly TRBD2 (5 bases). Germline assignment: CDR1 SGHDT and CDR2 YYEEEE. There are 13 residues in the CDR3. Trimming left V 4 bases short and J 5 bases short, with 12 bases between. The CDR3 reads CASSNGLEETQYF. Here the CDR3 DNA reads TGTGCCAGCAGCAACGGACTCGAGGAGACCCAGTACTTC. Filled out from reference TRBV5-6 and TRBJ2-5, the complete variable domain reads DAGVTQSPTHLIKTRGQQVTLRCSPKSGHDTVSWYQQALGQGPQFIFQYYEEEERQRGNFPDRFSGHQFPNYSSELNVNALLLGDSALYLCASSNGLEETQYFGPGTRLLVL.

The gene calls are TRBV5-6 and TRBJ2-3; D is perhaps TRBD1 (5 bases). Germline V gives CDR1 SGHDT, CDR2 YYEEEE. V lost 4 bases to trimming and J lost 2 bases, with 20 bases between them. CDR3 length equals 17 residues. The CDR3, as DNA: TGTGCCAGCAGCCGGACGATACAGGAATTCCCCACAGATACGCAGTATTTT. The encoded protein is CASSRTIQEFPTDTQYF.

This clone is a singleton in its sample. V gene TRBV11-3 combines with J gene TRBJ2-1, with D perhaps TRBD1 (6 bases). Germline V gene data show CDR1 as SGHNT and CDR2 as YENEEA. The CDR3 is 14 amino acids. Trimming removed 1 base from V and 6 bases from J, with 10 bases in between. CDR3 bases: TGTGCCAGCAGCTTAGGAACAGGGCGCAATGAGCAGTTCTTC. This codes for CASSLGTGRNEQFF.

The chain combines TRBV2 with TRBJ2-5; the D is unclear. The CDR3 is 15 amino acids. The germline V and J ends were trimmed by 4 bases and 1 base, with 13 bases remaining between them. The germline V gene has CDR1 SNHLY and CDR2 FYNNEI. CDR3: CASSVGRRIQETQYF. CDR3 DNA: TGTGCCAGCAGTGTGGGCAGACGCATCCAAGAGACCCAGTACTTC.